The clone carrying this T cell receptor beta chain was counted a few times. The CDR3 consists of 16 residues. Germline trimming cut 4 bases from V and 5 bases from J; bases unmatched to any gene: 11. The V gene's germline CDR1 is SGHDN and CDR2 FVKESK. The sample originates from a study of CD8+ T cells in alopecia areata. Described treatment: oral pan-JAK inhibitor, 5-10 mg twice daily. Isolated RNA was reverse transcribed into cDNA used as the sequencing template. Generated by immunoSEQ multiplex PCR, the TCRdb table keeps only in-frame clones and is missing some. The sample lists 90,000 to 150,000 clones; 53% were seen once.

V gene TRBV14 combines with J gene TRBJ2-1; 7 bases are a match to TRBD2. The receptor comes from a human donor with alopecia areata. The sequenced sample was CD4+ T cells sorted from blood, obtained at week 4, from a patient treated with tofacitinib. The DNA of the CDR3 is TGTGCCAGCAGCCTTAAAAGGGGACTACGCGACAATGAGCAGTTCTTC. Translation gives CASSLKRGLRDNEQFF.